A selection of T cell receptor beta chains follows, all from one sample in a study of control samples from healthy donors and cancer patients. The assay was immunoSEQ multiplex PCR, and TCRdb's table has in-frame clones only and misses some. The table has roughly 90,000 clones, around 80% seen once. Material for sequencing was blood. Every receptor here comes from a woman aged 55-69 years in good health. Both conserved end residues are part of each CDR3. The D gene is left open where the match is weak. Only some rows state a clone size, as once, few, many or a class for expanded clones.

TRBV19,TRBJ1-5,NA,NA,TGTGCCAGTAGTATATCCTCCAGGGAGAGCAATCAGCCCCAGCATTTT,CASSISSRESNQPQHF
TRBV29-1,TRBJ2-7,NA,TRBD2,TGCAGCGTCGGGTCTAGCGGCTCCTACGAGCAGTACTTC,CSVGSSGSYEQYF
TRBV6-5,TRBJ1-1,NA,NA,TGTGCCAGCAGGATCATGAACACTGAAGCTTTCTTT,CASRIMNTEAFF
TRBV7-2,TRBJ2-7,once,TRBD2,TGTGCCAGCAGCTTAAGCGCTAGCGGTCTCTACGAGCAGTACTTC,CASSLSASGLYEQYF
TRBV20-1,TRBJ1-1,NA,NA,TGCAGTGTCAGGAACACTGAAGCTTTCTTT,CSVRNTEAFF
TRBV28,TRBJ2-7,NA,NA,TGTGCCAGCAGCCCCACTTCCTACGAGCAGTACTTC,CASSPTSYEQYF
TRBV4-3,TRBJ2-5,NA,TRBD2,TGCGCCAGCAGCCAAGATGGGGCGGGGGGGGACCAAGAGACCCAGTACTTC,CASSQDGAGGDQETQYF
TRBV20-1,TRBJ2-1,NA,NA,TGCAGTGCTAGTGATGGGGAATCGTCCTACAATGAGCAGTTCTTC,CSASDGESSYNEQFF
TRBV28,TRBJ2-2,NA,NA,TGTGCCACTACGGGGGCGGGGGCGTTAAACGGGGAGCTGTTTTTT,CATTGAGALNGELFF
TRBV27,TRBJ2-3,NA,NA,TGTGCCAGCAGTTTAACCGGAAGCGGGGATACGCAGTATTTT,CASSLTGSGDTQYF
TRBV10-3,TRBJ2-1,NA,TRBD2,TGTGCCGCCCAGGGGCTAGCGGGAGTGAACAATGAGCAGTTCTTC,CAAQGLAGVNNEQFF
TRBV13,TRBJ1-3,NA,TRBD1,TGTGCCAGCAGCTTAAGGCAGGGGGGCGGAAACACCATATATTTT,CASSLRQGGGNTIYF
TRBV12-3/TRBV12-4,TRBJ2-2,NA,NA,TGTGCCAGCCGGAAGGGGGCCGGGGAGCTGTTTTTT,CASRKGAGELFF
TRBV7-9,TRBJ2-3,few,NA,TGTGCCAGCAGCTTCACAGATACGCAGTATTTT,CASSFTDTQYF
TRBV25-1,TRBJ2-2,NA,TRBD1,TGTGCCAGCAGTAAGACAGGGTACAACACCGGGGAGCTGTTTTTT,CASSKTGYNTGELFF
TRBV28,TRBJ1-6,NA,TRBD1,TGTGCCAGCCAGGGGGGAAAGGGGTCACCCCTCCACTTT,CASQGGKGSPLHF
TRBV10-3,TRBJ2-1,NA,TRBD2,TGTGCCCTCGGGACTAGCGGGGGCCCTTCCTACAATGAGCAGTTCTTC,CALGTSGGPSYNEQFF
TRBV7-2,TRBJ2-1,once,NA,TGTGCCAGCAGCCGCGGTTTGGGGGCGCACAATGAGCAGTTCTTC,CASSRGLGAHNEQFF
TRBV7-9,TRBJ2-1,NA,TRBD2,TGTGCCAGCAGCTTAGGGGCCGGGGGGGCCGGTAATGAGCAGTTCTTC,CASSLGAGGAGNEQFF
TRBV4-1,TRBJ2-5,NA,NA,TGCGCCAGCAGCCTGGTGTACCCCCTTCAAGAGACCCAGTACTTC,CASSLVYPLQETQYF
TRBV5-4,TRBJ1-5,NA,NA,TGTGCCAGTCAGAGAGAGGGGAAGGGGAGCAATCAGCCCCAGCATTTT,CASQREGKGSNQPQHF